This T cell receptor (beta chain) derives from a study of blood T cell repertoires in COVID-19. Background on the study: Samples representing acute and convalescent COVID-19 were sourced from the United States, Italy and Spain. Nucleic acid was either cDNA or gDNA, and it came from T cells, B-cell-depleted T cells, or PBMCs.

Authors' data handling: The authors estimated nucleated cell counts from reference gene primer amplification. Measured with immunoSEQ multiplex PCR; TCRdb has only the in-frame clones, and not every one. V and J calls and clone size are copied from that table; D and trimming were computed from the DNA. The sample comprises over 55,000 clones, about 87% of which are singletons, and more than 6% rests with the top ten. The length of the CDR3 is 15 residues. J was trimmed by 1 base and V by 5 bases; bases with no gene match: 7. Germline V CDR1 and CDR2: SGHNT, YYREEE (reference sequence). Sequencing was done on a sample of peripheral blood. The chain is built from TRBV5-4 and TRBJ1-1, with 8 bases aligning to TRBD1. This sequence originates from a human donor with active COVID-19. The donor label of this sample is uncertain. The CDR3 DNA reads TGTGCCAGCAGTTTAAACAGGGGGACGAACACTGAAGCTTTCTTT. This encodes CASSLNRGTNTEAFF. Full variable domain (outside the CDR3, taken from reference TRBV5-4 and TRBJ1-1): ETGVTQSPTHLIKTRGQQVTLRCSSQSGHNTVSWYQQALGQGPQFIFQYYREEENGRGNFPPRFSGLQFPNYSSELNVNALELDDSALYLCASSLNRGTNTEAFFGQGTRLTVV.